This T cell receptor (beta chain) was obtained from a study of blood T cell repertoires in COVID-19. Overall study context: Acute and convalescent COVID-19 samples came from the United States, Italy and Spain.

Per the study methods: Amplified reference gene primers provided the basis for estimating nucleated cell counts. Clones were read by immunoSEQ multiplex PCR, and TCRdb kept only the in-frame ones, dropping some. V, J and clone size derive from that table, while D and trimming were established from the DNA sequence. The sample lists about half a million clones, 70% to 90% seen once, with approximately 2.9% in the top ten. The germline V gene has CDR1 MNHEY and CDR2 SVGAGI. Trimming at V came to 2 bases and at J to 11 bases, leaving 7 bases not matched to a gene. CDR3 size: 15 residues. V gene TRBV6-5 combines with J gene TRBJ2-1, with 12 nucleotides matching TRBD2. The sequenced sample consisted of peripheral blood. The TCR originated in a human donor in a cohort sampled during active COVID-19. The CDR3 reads CASSYEASGRAQQFF. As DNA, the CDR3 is TGTGCCAGCAGTTACGAGGCTAGCGGGAGGGCCCAGCAGTTCTTC.